Following are 11 T cell receptor beta chains from one sample sequenced in a study of monozygotic twins with cystic fibrosis. TCRdb keeps only in-frame clones here, not all; method: immunoSEQ multiplex PCR. The table shows fewer than 30,000 clones, with 85% occurring only once. The source material was blood. The receptors here all came from a girl aged 2 to 10 with cystic fibrosis.

This chain links TRBV2 with TRBJ2-7, with 8 bases fitting TRBD1. CDR1 and CDR2 from the germline V gene are SNHLY and FYNNEI. The CDR3 is 14 amino acids. The V gene end was trimmed by 5 bases and the J gene end by 0 bases; junction bases not matched to a gene: 3. The CDR3: CASSLGQDSYEQYF. For the CDR3, the DNA is TGTGCCAGCAGTCTGGGACAGGACTCCTACGAGCAGTACTTC. The whole variable domain, remainder taken from reference TRBV2 and TRBJ2-7, is EPEVTQTPSHQVTQMGQEVILRCVPISNHLYFYWYRQILGQKVEFLVSFYNNEISEKSEIFDDQFSVERPDGSNFTLKIRSTKLEDSAMYFCASSLGQDSYEQYFGPGTRLTVT.

The CDR3 region is CASSYVNTLAKNIQYF. The CDR3, as DNA: TGTGCCAGCAGTTACGTTAACACTCTAGCCAAAAACATTCAGTACTTC. This chain joins TRBV6-6 and TRBJ2-4; D unclear. The CDR3 extends over 16 amino acids. V shed 2 bases and J shed 0 bases, with 11 bases lying between them. Germline CDR1 MNHNY, CDR2 SVGAGI (reference sequence).

The chain is built from TRBV30 and TRBJ1-5; D is undetermined. V lost 0 bases to trimming and J lost 4 bases, with 10 bases between them. This CDR3 is 14 amino acids long. The germline CDR1 and CDR2 sequences are GTSNPN and SVGIG (reference sequence). The CDR3 loop is CAWSVPGMNQPQHF. In DNA form, the CDR3 reads TGTGCCTGGAGTGTACCGGGTATGAATCAGCCCCAGCATTTT.

This clone was counted between two and nine times. The chain is built from TRBV7-2 and TRBJ1-1; perhaps TRBD1 as D (5 bases). With 7 bases removed from V and 10 bases from J, the gap between germline ends came to 19 bases. The CDR3 has 13 amino acids. Germline-derived CDR1 and CDR2 are SGHTA and FQGNSA. The CDR3 coding sequence is TGTGCCAGCACGCAACGATGGACAAGCCGAGCTTTCTTT. This gives the protein CASTQRWTSRAFF.

The chain carries TRBV19 and TRBJ2-2; tentatively, D is TRBD1 or TRBD2 (5 bases each). V shed 3 bases and J shed 6 bases, with 5 bases lying between them. CDR3 length: 12 residues. The germline V gene has CDR1 LNHDA and CDR2 SQIVND (reference sequence). DNA of the CDR3: TGTGCCAGTAGTATGGGGGCCGGGGAGCTGTTTTTT. Its protein is CASSMGAGELFF. The complete variable domain, with remaining parts taken from reference TRBV19 and TRBJ2-2, reads DGGITQSPKYLFRKEGQNVTLSCEQNLNHDAMYWYRQDPGQGLRLIYYSQIVNDFQKGDIAEGYSVSREKKESFPLTVTSAQKNPTAFYLCASSMGAGELFFGEGSRLTVL.

In this sample, this clone turned up once. The genes are TRBV5-4 and TRBJ2-7; 10 bases match TRBD2. This CDR3 spans 16 amino acids. CDR1 and CDR2 from the germline V gene are SGHNT and YYREEE (reference sequence). V lost 4 bases and J lost 3; bases outside the gene matches: 10. For the CDR3, the DNA is TGTGCCAGCAGCAGGGGGGGGCTAGCGGGAGACTACGAGCAGTACTTC. It specifies CASSRGGLAGDYEQYF.

This sequence joins TRBV29-1 and TRBJ1-1, with unresolved D. The CDR3 spans 15 residues. V was trimmed by 5 bases and J by 3 bases, leaving 19 bases between them. Germline assignment: CDR1 SQVTM and CDR2 ANQGSEA. CDR3 residues: CSVLSALRRDTEAFF. Written as DNA, the CDR3 is TGCAGCGTTCTAAGCGCATTGAGGCGGGACACTGAAGCTTTCTTT. The complete variable domain, with remaining parts taken from reference TRBV29-1 and TRBJ1-1, reads SAVISQKPSRDICQRGTSLTIQCQVDSQVTMMFWYRQQPGQSLTLIATANQGSEATYESGFVIDKFPISRPNLTFSTLTVSNMSPEDSSIYLCSVLSALRRDTEAFFGQGTRLTVV.

This chain connects TRBV19 to TRBJ2-2; the D is unclear. The germline V and J ends were trimmed by 5 bases and 6 bases, with 10 bases remaining between them. The CDR3 runs to 13 residues. CDR1 and CDR2 from the germline V gene are LNHDA and SQIVND (reference sequence). The CDR3 bases are TGTGCCAGTAGTCCGTCCTATTCCGGGGAGCTGTTTTTT. This gives the protein CASSPSYSGELFF.

The gene calls are TRBV19 and TRBJ2-1, with D possibly TRBD2 on 5 matching bases. Trimming pared 5 bases from V and 5 bases from J, leaving 19 bases between. The germline gives CDR1 LNHDA, CDR2 SQIVND (reference sequence). The CDR3 contains 16 residues. CDR3 in DNA: TGTGCCAGTAGTCCAGGAGGCGGCTATATCAACAATGAGCAGTTCTTC. It yields the protein CASSPGGGYINNEQFF.

The chain is built from TRBV7-8 and TRBJ1-2, with TRBD1 as a possible D gene (5 bases). Germline V CDR1 and CDR2: SGHVS, FQNEAQ. Trimming left V 1 base short and J 4 bases short, with 10 bases between. This CDR3 spans 14 amino acids. In nucleotides, the CDR3 is TGTGCCAGCAGCTTAGTTAGGGGAGGCTATGGCTACACCTTC. It codes for CASSLVRGGYGYTF.

The rearrangement links TRBV7-9 to TRBJ2-7, with 14 nucleotides matching TRBD2. Germline V gene sequence: CDR1 SEHNR, CDR2 FQNEAQ (reference sequence). CDR3 length equals 19 residues. V trimming: 5 bases; J trimming: 7 bases; junction bases outside the gene matches: 19. The chain's CDR3 is CASSLSSLTSGRARLEQYF. The CDR3 DNA is TGTGCCAGCAGCCTAAGCAGCCTGACTAGCGGGAGGGCCCGCTTAGAGCAGTACTTC.